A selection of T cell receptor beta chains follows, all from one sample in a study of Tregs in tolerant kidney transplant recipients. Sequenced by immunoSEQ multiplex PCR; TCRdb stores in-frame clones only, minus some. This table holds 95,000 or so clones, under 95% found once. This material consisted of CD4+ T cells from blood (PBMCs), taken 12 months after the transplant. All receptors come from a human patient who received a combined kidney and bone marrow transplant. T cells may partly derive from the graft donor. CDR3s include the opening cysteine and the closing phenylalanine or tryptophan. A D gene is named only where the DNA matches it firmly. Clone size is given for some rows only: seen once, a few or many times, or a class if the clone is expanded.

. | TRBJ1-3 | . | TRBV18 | TGTGCCAGCTCACCTAGCAGGGGACCTTTTTCTGGAAACACCATATATTTT | CASSPSRGPFSGNTIYF
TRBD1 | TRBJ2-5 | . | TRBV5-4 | TGTGCCAGCAGCTGGGGGACAGGGTTTAAAGAGACCCAGTACTTC | CASSWGTGFKETQYF
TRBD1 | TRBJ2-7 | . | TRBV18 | TGTGCCAGCTCACCATTGCAGGGGGCTTCTAACGAGCAGTACTTC | CASSPLQGASNEQYF
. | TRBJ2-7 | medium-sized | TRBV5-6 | TGTGCCAGCAGCTTCAGCCGCGGATCCCCCACGTTTAGCTACGAGCAGTACTTC | CASSFSRGSPTFSYEQYF
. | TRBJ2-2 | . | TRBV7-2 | TGTGCCAGCAGCCCCAGGAACACCGGGGAGCTGTTTTTT | CASSPRNTGELFF
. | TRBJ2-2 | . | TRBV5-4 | TGTGCCAGCACCCAGGGTACCGGGGAGCTGTTTTTT | CASTQGTGELFF
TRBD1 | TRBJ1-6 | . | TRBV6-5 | TGTGCCAGCAGTTACTCTCCAGACAGGGGAAATTCACCCCTCCACTTT | CASSYSPDRGNSPLHF
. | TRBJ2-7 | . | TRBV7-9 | TGTGCCAGCAGTTTAGACAGGTTTCAGAACGAGCAGTACTTC | CASSLDRFQNEQYF
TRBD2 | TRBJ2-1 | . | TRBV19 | TGTGCCAGTAGTAAGACTAGCGGGAGGATTTTACATGGGAGGAATGAGCAGTTCTTC | CASSKTSGRILHGRNEQFF
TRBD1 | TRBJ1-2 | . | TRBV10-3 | TGTGCCATCAGTGTGTCCGGGACAGGGGAGGGTGGCTACACCTTC | CAISVSGTGEGGYTF
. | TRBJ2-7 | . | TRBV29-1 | TGCAGCGTTGAAGTTCCGGGTTACGAGCAGTACTTC | CSVEVPGYEQYF
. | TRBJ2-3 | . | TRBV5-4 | TGTGCCAGCAGCTCTACCGAGGGAACGCGCACAGATACGCAGTATTTT | CASSSTEGTRTDTQYF
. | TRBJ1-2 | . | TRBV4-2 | TGTGCCAGCAGCCAAGGGGGGCGTGGTGGCTACACCTTC | CASSQGGRGGYTF
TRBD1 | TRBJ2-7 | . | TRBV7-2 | TGTGCCAGCAGCTTAGATTCCGGACAGGCAATCTACGAGCAGTACTTC | CASSLDSGQAIYEQYF
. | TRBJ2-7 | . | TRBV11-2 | TGTGCCAGCAGCTCTGCCTACGAGCAGTACTTC | CASSSAYEQYF
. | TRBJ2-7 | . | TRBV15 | TGTGCCACCAGCAGAGATCTTCTAGCCCCAGTCGACGAGCAGTACTTC | CATSRDLLAPVDEQYF
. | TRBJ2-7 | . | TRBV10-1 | TGCGCCAGCAGTGAGTCGCGTCTGGGCCCCAGATACGAGCAGTACTTC | CASSESRLGPRYEQYF
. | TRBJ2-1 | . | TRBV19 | TGTGCCAGTAGTATCCCTGGCAGGGCCGGTGATGAGCAGTTCTTC | CASSIPGRAGDEQFF
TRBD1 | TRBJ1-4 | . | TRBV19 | TGTGCCAGTAGTCTACGACAGGGGAGAGAAAAACTGTTTTTT | CASSLRQGREKLFF
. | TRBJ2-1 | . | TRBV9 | TGTGCCAGCAGCGTATTGTCAGGGGGGCTGAATGAGCAGTTCTTC | CASSVLSGGLNEQFF
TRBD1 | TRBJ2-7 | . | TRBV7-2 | TGTGCCAGCAGCTTGGGACAGGGATTCAGGGAGCAGTACTTC | CASSLGQGFREQYF
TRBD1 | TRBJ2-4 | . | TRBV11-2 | TGTGCCAGCAGCACACAGGGGATAGCCAAAAACATTCAGTACTTC | CASSTQGIAKNIQYF
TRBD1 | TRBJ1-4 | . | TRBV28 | TGTGCCAGCAGGGCACCAGGGGGAGTTGAAAAACTGTTTTTT | CASRAPGGVEKLFF
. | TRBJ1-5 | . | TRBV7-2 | TGTGCCAGCAGCGATACCCCGGCGGACTATAGCAATCAGCCCCAGCATTTT | CASSDTPADYSNQPQHF
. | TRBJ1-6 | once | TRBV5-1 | TGCGCCAGCAGCTTGGAACAGGGTAATAATTCACCCCTCCACTTT | CASSLEQGNNSPLHF
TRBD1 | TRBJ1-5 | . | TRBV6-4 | TGTGCCAGCAGTGACCTGGCAGGGGGGATTTGTCAGCCCCAGCATTTT | CASSDLAGGICQPQHF
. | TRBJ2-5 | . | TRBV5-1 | TGCGCCAGCAGCTTGGCCTTTGGGCGGGATTCGTTAGAGACCCAGTACTTC | CASSLAFGRDSLETQYF
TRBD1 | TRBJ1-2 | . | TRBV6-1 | TGTGCCAGCACAGAGCGACAGGGGGTGAACTATGGCTACACCTTC | CASTERQGVNYGYTF
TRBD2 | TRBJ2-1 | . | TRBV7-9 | TGTGCCAGCAGCGGAGTACTAGCGGGGGCCTACAATGAGCAGTTCTTC | CASSGVLAGAYNEQFF
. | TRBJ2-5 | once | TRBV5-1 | TGCGCCAGCAGCTTGTCTCGTCCCTCCCAAGAGACCCAGTACTTC | CASSLSRPSQETQYF
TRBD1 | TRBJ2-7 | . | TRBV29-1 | TGCAGCGTTAGGGCGACAGGGGGTTACGAGCAGTACTTC | CSVRATGGYEQYF
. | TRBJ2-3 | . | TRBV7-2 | TGTGCCAGCAGCTTAATCAATTCAGATACGCAGTATTTT | CASSLINSDTQYF
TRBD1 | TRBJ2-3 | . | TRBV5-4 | TGTGCCAGCGACCGTGACAGGGGAGATACGCAGTATTTT | CASDRDRGDTQYF
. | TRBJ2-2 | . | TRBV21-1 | TGTGCCAGCAGCAAAGAAGGGGTGGCGGCAACCGGGGAGCTGTTTTTT | CASSKEGVAATGELFF
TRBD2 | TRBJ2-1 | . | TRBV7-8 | TGTGCCAGCAGCTTAGCCGCTTTAGCGGGAGACTACAATGAGCAGTTCTTC | CASSLAALAGDYNEQFF
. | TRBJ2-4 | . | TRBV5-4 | TGTGCCAGCACCATAGCCTCGCTCGACATTCAGTACTTC | CASTIASLDIQYF
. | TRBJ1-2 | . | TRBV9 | TGTGCCAGCAGCGTAGAGGGGGGGAGTTATGGCTACACCTTC | CASSVEGGSYGYTF
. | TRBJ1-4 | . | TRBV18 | TGTGCCAGCTCTTACTTTACAGAGATCAAACCACCTAATGAAAAACTGTTTTTT | CASSYFTEIKPPNEKLFF
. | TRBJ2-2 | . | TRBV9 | TGTGCCAGCAGCGTCACAGGGTCGGTCAGCACCGGGGAGCTGTTTTTT | CASSVTGSVSTGELFF
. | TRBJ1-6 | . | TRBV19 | TGTGCCAGTAGTATAGCCAGGGATTCACCCCTCCACTTT | CASSIARDSPLHF
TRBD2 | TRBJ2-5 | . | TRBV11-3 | TGTGCCAGCAGCTTGGGACTAGCGGGAGTGGAGACCCAGTACTTC | CASSLGLAGVETQYF
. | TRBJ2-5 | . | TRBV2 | TGTGCCAGCAGTGAAACGTCTAGCGCGAGCTTCCAAGAGACCCAGTACTTC | CASSETSSASFQETQYF
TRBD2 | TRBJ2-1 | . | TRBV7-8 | TGTGCCAGCATCCCGCGGGGGAGCTCCTACAATGAGCAGTTCTTC | CASIPRGSSYNEQFF
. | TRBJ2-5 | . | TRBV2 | TGTGCCAGCAGTCCCCGGGACTTCCAAGAGACCCAGTACTTC | CASSPRDFQETQYF
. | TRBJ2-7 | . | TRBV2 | TGTGCCAGCAGGTTGGGACTTGGCAATTTCTACGAGCAGTACTTC | CASRLGLGNFYEQYF
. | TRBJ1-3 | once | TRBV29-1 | TGCAGCGGGAGACTCTCTGGAAACACCATATATTTT | CSGRLSGNTIYF
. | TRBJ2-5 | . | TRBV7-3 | TGTGCCAGCAGCTTTGGTATTGGACAGATAGAGACCCAGTACTTC | CASSFGIGQIETQYF
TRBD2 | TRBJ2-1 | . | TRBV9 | TGTGCCAGCGCGGGGGGCCAGCTAGGTGAGCAGTTCTTC | CASAGGQLGEQFF
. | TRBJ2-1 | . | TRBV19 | TGTGCCAGTAGTATCCCGTCCCTCTCCTACAATGAGCAGTTCTTC | CASSIPSLSYNEQFF
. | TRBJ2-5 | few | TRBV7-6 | TGTGCCAGCAGCTTAGGGAGGACCAAGCGGGCGGAGACCCAGTACTTC | CASSLGRTKRAETQYF
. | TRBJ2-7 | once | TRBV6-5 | TGTGCCAGCAGCGTGACAGGAGCTCCCTACGAGCAGTACTTC | CASSVTGAPYEQYF